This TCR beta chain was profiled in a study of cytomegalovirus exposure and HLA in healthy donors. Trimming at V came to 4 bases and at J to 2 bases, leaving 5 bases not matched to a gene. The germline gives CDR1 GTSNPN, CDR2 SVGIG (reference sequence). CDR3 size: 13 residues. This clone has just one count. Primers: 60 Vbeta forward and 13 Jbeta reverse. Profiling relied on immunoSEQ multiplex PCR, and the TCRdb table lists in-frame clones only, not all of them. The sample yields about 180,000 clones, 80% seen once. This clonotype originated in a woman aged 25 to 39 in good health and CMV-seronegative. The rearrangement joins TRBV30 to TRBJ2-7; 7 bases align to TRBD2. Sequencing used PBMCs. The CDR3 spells CAWTGGSPYEQYF. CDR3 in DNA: TGTGCCTGGACGGGGGGTTCCCCCTACGAGCAGTACTTC.